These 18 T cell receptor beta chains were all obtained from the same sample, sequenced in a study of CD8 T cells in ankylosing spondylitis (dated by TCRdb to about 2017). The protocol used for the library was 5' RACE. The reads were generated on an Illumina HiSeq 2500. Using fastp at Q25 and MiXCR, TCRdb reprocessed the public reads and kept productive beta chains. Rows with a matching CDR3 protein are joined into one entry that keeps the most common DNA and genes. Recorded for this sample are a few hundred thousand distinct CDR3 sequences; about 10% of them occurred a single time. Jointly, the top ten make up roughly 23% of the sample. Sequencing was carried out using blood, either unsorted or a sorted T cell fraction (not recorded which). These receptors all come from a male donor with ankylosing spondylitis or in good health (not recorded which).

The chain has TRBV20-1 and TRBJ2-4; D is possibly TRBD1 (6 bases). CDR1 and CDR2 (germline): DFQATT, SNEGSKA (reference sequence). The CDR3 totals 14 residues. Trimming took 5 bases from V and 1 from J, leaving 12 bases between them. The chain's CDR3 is CSARWQGAKNIQYF. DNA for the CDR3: TGCAGTGCTCGTTGGCAGGGGGCCAAAAACATTCAGTACTTC.

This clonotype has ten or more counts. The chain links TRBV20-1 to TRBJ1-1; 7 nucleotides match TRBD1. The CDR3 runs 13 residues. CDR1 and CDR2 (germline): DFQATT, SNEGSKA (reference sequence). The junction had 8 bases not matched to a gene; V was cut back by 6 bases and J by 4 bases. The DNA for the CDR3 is TGCAGTGCACCAGGGGGGGTGGGCACTGAAGCTTTCTTT. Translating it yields CSAPGGVGTEAFF.

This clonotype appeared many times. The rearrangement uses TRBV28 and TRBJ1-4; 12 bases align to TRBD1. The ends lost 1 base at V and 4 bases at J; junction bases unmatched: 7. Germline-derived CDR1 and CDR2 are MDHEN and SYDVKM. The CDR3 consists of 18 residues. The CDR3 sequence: CASSLFGDRGPGNEKLFF. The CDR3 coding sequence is TGTGCCAGCAGTTTATTCGGGGACAGGGGGCCGGGTAATGAAAAACTGTTTTTT.

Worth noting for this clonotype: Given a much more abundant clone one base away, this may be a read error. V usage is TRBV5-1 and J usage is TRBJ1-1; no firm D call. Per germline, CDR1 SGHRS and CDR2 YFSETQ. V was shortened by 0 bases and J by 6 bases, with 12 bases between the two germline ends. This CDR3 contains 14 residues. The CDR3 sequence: CASSLAIGDSEAFF. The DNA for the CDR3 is TGCGCCAGCAGCTTGGCGATAGGAGACTCTGAAGCTTTCTTT. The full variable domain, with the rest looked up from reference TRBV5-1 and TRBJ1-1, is KAGVTQTPRYLIKTRGQQVTLSCSPISGHRSVSWYQQTPGQGLQFLFEYFSETQRNKGNFPGRFSGRQFSNSRSEMNVSTLELGDSALYLCASSLAIGDSEAFFGQGTRLTVV.

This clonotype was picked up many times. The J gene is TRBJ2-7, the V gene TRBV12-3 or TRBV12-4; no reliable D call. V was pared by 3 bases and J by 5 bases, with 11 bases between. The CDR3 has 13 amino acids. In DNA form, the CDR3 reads TGTGCCAGCAGTTTTTCCCCCTCGGACGAGCAGTACTTC. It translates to CASSFSPSDEQYF.

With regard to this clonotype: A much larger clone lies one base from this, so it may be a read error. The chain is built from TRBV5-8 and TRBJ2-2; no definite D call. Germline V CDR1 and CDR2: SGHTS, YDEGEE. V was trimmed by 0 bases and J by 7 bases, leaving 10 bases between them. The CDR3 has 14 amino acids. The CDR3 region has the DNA TGTGCCAGCAGCTTGGCCCCGAGCGACGGGGAGCTGTTTTTT. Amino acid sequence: CASSLAPSDGELFF.

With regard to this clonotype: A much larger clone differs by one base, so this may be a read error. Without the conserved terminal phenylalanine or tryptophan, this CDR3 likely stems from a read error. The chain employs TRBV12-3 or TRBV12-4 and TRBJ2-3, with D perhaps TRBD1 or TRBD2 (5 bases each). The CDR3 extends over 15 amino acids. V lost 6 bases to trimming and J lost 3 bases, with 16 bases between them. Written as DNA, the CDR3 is TGTGCCAGCAGAATGACCGGGACCGAGACAGATACGCAGTATTAT. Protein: CASRMTGTETDTQYY.

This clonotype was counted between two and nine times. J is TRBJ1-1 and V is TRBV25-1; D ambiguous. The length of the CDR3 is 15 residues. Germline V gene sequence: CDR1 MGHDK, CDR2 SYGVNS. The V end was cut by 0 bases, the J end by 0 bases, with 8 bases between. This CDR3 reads CASSEYSAMNTEAFF. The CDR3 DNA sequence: TGTGCCAGCAGTGAATACTCGGCGATGAACACTGAAGCTTTCTTT.

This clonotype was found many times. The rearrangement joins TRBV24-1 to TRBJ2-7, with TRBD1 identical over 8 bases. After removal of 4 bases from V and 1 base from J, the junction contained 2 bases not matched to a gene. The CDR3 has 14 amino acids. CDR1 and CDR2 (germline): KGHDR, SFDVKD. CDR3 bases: TGTGCCACCAGTGACCGGACAGGGTCCTACGAGCAGTACTTC. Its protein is CATSDRTGSYEQYF.

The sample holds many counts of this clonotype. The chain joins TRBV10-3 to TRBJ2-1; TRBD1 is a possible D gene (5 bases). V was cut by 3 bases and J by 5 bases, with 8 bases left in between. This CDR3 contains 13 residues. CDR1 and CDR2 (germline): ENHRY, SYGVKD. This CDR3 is CAISEGAHNEQFF. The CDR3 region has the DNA TGTGCCATCAGTGAAGGGGCCCACAATGAGCAGTTCTTC.

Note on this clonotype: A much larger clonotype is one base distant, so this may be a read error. CDR3 sequence reads: CASSPSGRAHSSRNTIYF. The CDR3 nucleotides are TGTGCCAGCAGCCCCTCGGGCAGGGCTCATAGCTCTCGAAACACCATATATTTT. The chain has TRBV13 and TRBJ1-3, with D possibly being TRBD1 (5 bases). The germline V gene has CDR1 PRHDT and CDR2 FYEKMQ (reference sequence). The CDR3 covers 18 residues.

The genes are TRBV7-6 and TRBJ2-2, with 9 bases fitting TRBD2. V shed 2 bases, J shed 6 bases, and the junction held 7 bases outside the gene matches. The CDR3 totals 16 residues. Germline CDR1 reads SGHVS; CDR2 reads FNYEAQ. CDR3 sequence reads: CASSLRRGGLAGELFF. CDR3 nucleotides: TGTGCCAGCAGCTTACGGCGGGGGGGCCTCGCCGGGGAGCTGTTTTTT.

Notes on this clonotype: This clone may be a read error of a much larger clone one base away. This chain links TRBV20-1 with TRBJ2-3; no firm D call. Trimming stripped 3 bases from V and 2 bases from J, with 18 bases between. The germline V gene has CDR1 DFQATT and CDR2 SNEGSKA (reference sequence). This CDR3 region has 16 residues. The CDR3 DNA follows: TGCAGTGCTAGGATGGTGGGCGTGGGAAACACAGATACGCAGTATTTT. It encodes CSARMVGVGNTDTQYF.

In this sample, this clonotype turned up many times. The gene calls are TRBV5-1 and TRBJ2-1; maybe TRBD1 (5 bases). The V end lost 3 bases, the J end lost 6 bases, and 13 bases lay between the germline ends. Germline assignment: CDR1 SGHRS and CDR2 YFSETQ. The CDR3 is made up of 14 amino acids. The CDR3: CASSSLDIANEQFF. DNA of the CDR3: TGCGCCAGCAGCTCCCTGGACATCGCCAATGAGCAGTTCTTC. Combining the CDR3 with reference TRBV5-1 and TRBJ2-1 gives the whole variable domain KAGVTQTPRYLIKTRGQQVTLSCSPISGHRSVSWYQQTPGQGLQFLFEYFSETQRNKGNFPGRFSGRQFSNSRSEMNVSTLELGDSALYLCASSSLDIANEQFFGPGTRLTVL.

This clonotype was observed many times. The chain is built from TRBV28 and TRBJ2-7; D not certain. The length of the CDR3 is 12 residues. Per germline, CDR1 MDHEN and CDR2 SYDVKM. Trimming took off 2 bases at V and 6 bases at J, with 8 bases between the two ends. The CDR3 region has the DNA TGTGCCAGCAGTTTAATCGCAGGCGAGCAGTACTTC. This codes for CASSLIAGEQYF.

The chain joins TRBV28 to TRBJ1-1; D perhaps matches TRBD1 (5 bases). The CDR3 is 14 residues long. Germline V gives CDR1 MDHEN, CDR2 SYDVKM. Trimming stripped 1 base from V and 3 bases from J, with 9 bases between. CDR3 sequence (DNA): TGTGCCAGCAGTTTATTCGGGGGTGACACTGAAGCTTTCTTT. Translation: CASSLFGGDTEAFF. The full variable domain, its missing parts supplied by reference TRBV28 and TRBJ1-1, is DVKVTQSSRYLVKRTGEKVFLECVQDMDHENMFWYRQDPGLGLRLIYFSYDVKMKEKGDIPEGYSVSREKKERFSLILESASTNQTSMYLCASSLFGGDTEAFFGQGTRLTVV.

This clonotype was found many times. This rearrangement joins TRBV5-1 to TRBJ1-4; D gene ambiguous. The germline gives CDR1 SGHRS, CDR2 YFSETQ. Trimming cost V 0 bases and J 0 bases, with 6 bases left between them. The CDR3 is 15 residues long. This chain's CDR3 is CASSLDHATNEKLFF. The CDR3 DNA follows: TGCGCCAGCAGCTTGGACCATGCAACTAATGAAAAACTGTTTTTT.

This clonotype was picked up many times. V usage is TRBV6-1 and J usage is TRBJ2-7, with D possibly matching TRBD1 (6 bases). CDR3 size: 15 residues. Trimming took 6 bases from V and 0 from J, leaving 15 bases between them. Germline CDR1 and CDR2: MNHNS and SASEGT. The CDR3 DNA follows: TGTGCCAGCAGCCCTGACCCGGGACACTCCTACGAGCAGTACTTC. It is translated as CASSPDPGHSYEQYF.